Each of the 26 T cell receptor beta chains below was sequenced from the same sample in a study of identical twins. TCRdb recomputed calls from the 5' RACE reads with MiXCR, one row per CDR3 protein. The data hold roughly 480,000 distinct CDR3 sequences, with approximately 25% observed a single time. The sample was also linked to a second study, of T cells expressing NK-cell markers.

Specimen: CD4+ T cells sorted from blood. These receptors were taken from a woman in her late teens or twenties in good health.

The sample holds a few counts of this clonotype. The V gene is TRBV27, the J gene TRBJ2-7, with 7 bases lining up with TRBD2. This CDR3 is 13 amino acids long. J lost 5 bases, V lost 9 bases, and 10 bases had no gene match. CDR1 MNHEY and CDR2 SMNVEV come from the germline V gene (reference sequence). CDR3 in DNA: TGTGCCAGTGGTCGGGGAGGGGTAAACGAGCAGTACTTC. Amino acids: CASGRGGVNEQYF.

J is TRBJ1-2 and V is TRBV5-6; no clear D gene. The CDR3 is 12 residues long. V was pared by 5 bases and J by 4 bases, with 9 bases between. Germline V gives CDR1 SGHDT, CDR2 YYEEEE. In DNA, the CDR3 is TGTGCCAGCAGTAACGGCTTCTATGGCTACACCTTC. Its protein is CASSNGFYGYTF.

The V and J genes are TRBV19 and TRBJ1-1; TRBD1 matches at 7 bases. The CDR3 covers 12 residues. Trimming removed 10 bases from V and 8 bases from J; junction bases left unmatched: 10. The germline V gene encodes CDR1 LNHDA and CDR2 SQIVND (reference sequence). The CDR3 is CATSTGWAEAFF. The CDR3 nucleotides are TGTGCCACCTCGACAGGGTGGGCCGAAGCTTTCTTT.

The genes are TRBV5-1 and TRBJ2-7, with a possible D match to TRBD1 (6 bases). Germline CDR1 and CDR2: SGHRS and YFSETQ. There are 15 residues in the CDR3. V was shortened by 5 bases and J by 0 bases, with 15 bases between the two germline ends. The CDR3 DNA reads as TGCGCCAGCAGTCTCGTTGCGGACAGCTCCTACGAGCAGTACTTC. Translating gives CASSLVADSSYEQYF.

A few counts support this clonotype. V usage is TRBV20-1 and J usage is TRBJ2-1; 9 bases align to TRBD2. CDR1 is DFQATT, CDR2 SNEGSKA, per germline (reference sequence). CDR3 length: 13 amino acids. V shed 2 bases and J 10 bases; nucleotides not matched to a gene: 6. The CDR3 loop is CSARSTSGPEQFF. In nucleotides, the CDR3 is TGCAGTGCTAGAAGTACTAGCGGGCCCGAGCAGTTCTTC.

The rearrangement uses TRBV6-1 and TRBJ1-1, with D hard to call. The CDR3 has 13 amino acids. The V and J ends lost 6 bases and 4 bases respectively, with 12 bases between them. CDR1 and CDR2 from the germline V gene are MNHNS and SASEGT. CDR3 sequence: CASRPRVPTEAFF. The CDR3 DNA is TGTGCCAGCAGACCAAGGGTGCCCACTGAAGCTTTCTTT.

The chain carries TRBV2 and TRBJ2-7, with TRBD2 identical over 12 bases. Germline assignment: CDR1 SNHLY and CDR2 FYNNEI. This CDR3 region has 17 residues. With V trimmed by 2 bases and J by 6 bases, 11 bases remained unmatched. The CDR3 spells CASSESVWASGGGEQYF. The DNA of the CDR3 is TGTGCCAGCAGTGAAAGCGTCTGGGCTAGCGGGGGGGGCGAGCAGTACTTC.

This chain joins TRBV12-3 or TRBV12-4 and TRBJ2-5; 8 bases align to TRBD2. This CDR3 region has 18 residues. CDR3 in DNA: TGTACCTTCAGTTTATCCGTCACGGTGGGACTAGAGGGAGAGACCCAGTACTTC. Protein: CTFSLSVTVGLEGETQYF.

This clonotype was counted between two and nine times. J is TRBJ2-1 and V is TRBV29-1; tentatively, D is TRBD1 (5 bases). This CDR3 has 17 residues. V lost 6 bases, J lost 2 bases, and 23 bases lay in between. Germline V gene sequence: CDR1 SQVTM, CDR2 ANQGSEA. In DNA form, the CDR3 reads TGCAGCGTCTTACTACAAAGGACAATTAGAACCTACAATGAGCAGTTCTTC. This gives the protein CSVLLQRTIRTYNEQFF.

This clonotype was detected only a few times. This rearrangement joins TRBV28 to TRBJ2-7, with a tentative D call TRBD2 (5 bases). The CDR3 is made up of 13 amino acids. Germline V gene sequence: CDR1 MDHEN, CDR2 SYDVKM. The V gene lost 4 bases and the J gene lost 7 bases, with 14 bases spanning the gap. CDR3: CASSSGLSGEQYF. In DNA form, the CDR3 reads TGTGCCAGCAGTTCGGGATTGTCGGGGGAGCAGTACTTC.

V gene TRBV15 combines with J gene TRBJ2-3; D may be TRBD2 (5 bases). The CDR3 length is 14 residues. V was shortened by 1 base and J by 4 bases, with 9 bases between the two germline ends. The V gene's germline CDR1 is LNHNV and CDR2 YYDKDF (reference sequence). DNA for the CDR3: TGTGCCACCAGCAGAGGGGGAGATTCAGATACGCAGTATTTT. Protein: CATSRGGDSDTQYF.

In this sample, this clonotype turned up a few times. The J gene is TRBJ2-7, the V gene TRBV27, with a tentative D call TRBD2 (6 bases). This CDR3 is built from 14 residues. Germline lookup yields CDR1 MNHEY and CDR2 SMNVEV (reference sequence). CDR3 sequence (DNA): TGTAGCAGTAGGAGGGCGAGGGAAGCGGACGAGCAGTACTTC. Its protein is CSSRRAREADEQYF.

This clonotype was seen a few times. This rearrangement joins TRBV20-1 to TRBJ2-7; the match to TRBD2 covers 9 bases. Germline V gene lookup returns CDR1 DFQATT and CDR2 SNEGSKA (reference sequence). Germline trimming cut 6 bases from V and 5 bases from J; bases unmatched to any gene: 17. The CDR3 contains 16 residues. The CDR3 DNA is TGCAGTGCCGGGGATAGCGGGAGATCCGCGTTCAACGAGCAGTACTTC. It codes for CSAGDSGRSAFNEQYF.

The V gene is TRBV10-2, the J gene TRBJ2-1; 7 bases line up with TRBD1. V dropped 3 bases and J dropped 4; count of bases not matched to a gene: 9. The CDR3 extends over 16 amino acids. Germline V gives CDR1 WSHSY, CDR2 SAAADI. The CDR3 sequence is CASSDLGTVAYNEQFF. The CDR3 region has the DNA TGCGCCAGCAGTGACCTTGGGACAGTTGCGTACAATGAGCAGTTCTTC.

This clonotype was counted only a few times. The V gene is TRBV20-1, the J gene TRBJ2-1; D perhaps matches TRBD2 (6 bases). CDR3 size: 15 residues. The V and J ends lost 5 bases and 3 bases respectively, with 17 bases between them. Per the germline V gene, CDR1 is DFQATT and CDR2 is SNEGSKA (reference sequence). This CDR3 is CSAVGGRGYYNEQFF. CDR3 sequence (DNA): TGCAGTGCTGTGGGCGGGCGGGGATACTACAATGAGCAGTTCTTC.

This clonotype was detected a few times. The chain is built from TRBV7-2 and TRBJ1-1; maybe TRBD1 (6 bases). V was pared by 6 bases and J by 6 bases, with 14 bases between. The CDR3 extends over 13 amino acids. Germline CDR1 is SGHTA and CDR2 is FQGNSA. CDR3 nucleotide sequence: TGTGCCAGCAGTAACAGGGAACCCTCTGAAGCTTTCTTT. It translates to CASSNREPSEAFF.

This clonotype was seen only a few times. The J gene is TRBJ2-2, the V gene TRBV24-1; tentatively, D is TRBD1 (6 bases). The CDR3 is 15 amino acids. Trimming left V 2 bases short and J 4 bases short, with 10 bases between. Germline V lookup: CDR1 KGHDR, CDR2 SFDVKD. CDR3 sequence reads: CATSDSGTPTGELFF. CDR3 bases: TGTGCCACCAGTGATTCCGGGACACCCACCGGGGAGCTGTTTTTT.

This clonotype was counted a few times. The chain is built from TRBV6-1 and TRBJ1-1; D ambiguous. The CDR3 is 15 residues long. The germline V gene has CDR1 MNHNS and CDR2 SASEGT. Trimming took 7 bases from V and 2 from J, leaving 17 bases between them. The chain's CDR3 is CASNPRRAGNTEAFF. The CDR3 nucleotides read TGTGCCAGCAACCCCCGGAGGGCGGGTAACACTGAAGCTTTCTTT.

The gene calls are TRBV20-1 and TRBJ1-6, with unresolved D. The CDR3 extends over 14 amino acids. Per germline, CDR1 DFQATT and CDR2 SNEGSKA (reference sequence). V was shortened by 3 bases and J by 5 bases, with 11 bases between the two germline ends. The CDR3: CSASVQADNSPLHF. CDR3 sequence (DNA): TGCAGTGCTAGCGTCCAGGCGGATAATTCACCCCTCCACTTT.

The chain employs TRBV11-3 and TRBJ2-7, with D hard to call. V gave up 5 bases and J gave up 2 bases, with 19 bases separating them. The CDR3 spans 16 residues. The germline V gene encodes CDR1 SGHNT and CDR2 YENEEA. CDR3: CASSPARSGPTYEQYF. In DNA, the CDR3 is TGTGCCAGCAGCCCAGCCCGGAGTGGGCCTACCTACGAGCAGTACTTC.

This clonotype showed up just a few times. The chain joins TRBV10-2 to TRBJ1-4, with TRBD1 identical over 11 bases. The CDR3 consists of 18 residues. The germline V gene encodes CDR1 WSHSY and CDR2 SAAADI. The junction had 11 bases not matched to a gene; V was cut back by 3 bases and J by 5 bases. The CDR3 sequence is CASSDPGQGGLQNEKLFF. The DNA for the CDR3 is TGCGCCAGCAGTGATCCGGGACAGGGGGGACTTCAAAATGAAAAACTGTTTTTT.

CDR3 amino acids: CASSQVGGLGYTF. The CDR3 coding sequence is TGTGCCAGCAGCCAAGTAGGGGGGCTTGGCTACACCTTC. The chain links TRBV3-1 to TRBJ1-2; D might be TRBD1 (6 bases). This CDR3 is 13 amino acids long. The germline V and J ends were trimmed by 1 base and 7 bases, with 10 bases remaining between them. In germline, CDR1 is LGHDT, CDR2 YNNKEL (reference sequence).

This clonotype was picked up many times. This chain uses TRBV2 with TRBJ2-7; D remains ambiguous. In germline, CDR1 is SNHLY, CDR2 FYNNEI. The V end lost 3 bases, the J end lost 3 bases, and 0 bases lay between the germline ends. The length of the CDR3 is 10 residues. CDR3 nucleotide sequence: TGTGCCAGCAGTGACTACGAGCAGTACTTC. Translated, it gives CASSDYEQYF. Filled out from reference TRBV2 and TRBJ2-7, the complete variable domain reads EPEVTQTPSHQVTQMGQEVILRCVPISNHLYFYWYRQILGQKVEFLVSFYNNEISEKSEIFDDQFSVERPDGSNFTLKIRSTKLEDSAMYFCASSDYEQYFGPGTRLTVT.

The chain carries TRBV27 and TRBJ2-5; 8 nucleotides align to TRBD1. CDR1 is MNHEY, CDR2 SMNVEV, per germline (reference sequence). V gave up 7 bases and J gave up 7 bases; unmatched junction bases: 11. This CDR3 region has 14 residues. The CDR3 region has the DNA TGTGCCAGCACCTCCTTCGGACAGGGCGCGACCCAGTACTTC. Residues: CASTSFGQGATQYF.

The chain is built from TRBV24-1 and TRBJ2-5; D is possibly TRBD2 (6 bases). CDR1 is KGHDR, CDR2 SFDVKD, per germline. The CDR3 has 14 residues. The CDR3 loop reads CETGSWGSQETQYF. The CDR3, as DNA: TGTGAAACCGGGAGTTGGGGCAGCCAAGAGACCCAGTACTTC.

The chain is built from TRBV29-1 and TRBJ2-5; D perhaps matches TRBD1 (6 bases). V lost 8 bases, J lost 4 bases, and 23 bases lay in between. Germline V gene sequence: CDR1 SQVTM, CDR2 ANQGSEA. The CDR3 contains 15 residues. CDR3 residues: CSYTRPPGASETQYF. In nucleotides, the CDR3 is TGCAGCTACACGAGGCCCCCAGGGGCGTCAGAGACCCAGTACTTC.